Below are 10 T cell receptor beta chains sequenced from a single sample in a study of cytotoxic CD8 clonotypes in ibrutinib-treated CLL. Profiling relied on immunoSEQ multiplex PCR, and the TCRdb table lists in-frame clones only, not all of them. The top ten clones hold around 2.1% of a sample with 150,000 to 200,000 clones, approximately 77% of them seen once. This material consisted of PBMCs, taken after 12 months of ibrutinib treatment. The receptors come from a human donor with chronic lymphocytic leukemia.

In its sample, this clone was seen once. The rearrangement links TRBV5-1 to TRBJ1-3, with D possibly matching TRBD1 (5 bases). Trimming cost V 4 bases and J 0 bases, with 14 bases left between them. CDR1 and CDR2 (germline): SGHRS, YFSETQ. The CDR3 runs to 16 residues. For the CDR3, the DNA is TGCGCCAGCAGCCCCAAACCCGGGGGCTCTGGAAACACCATATATTTT. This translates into CASSPKPGGSGNTIYF.

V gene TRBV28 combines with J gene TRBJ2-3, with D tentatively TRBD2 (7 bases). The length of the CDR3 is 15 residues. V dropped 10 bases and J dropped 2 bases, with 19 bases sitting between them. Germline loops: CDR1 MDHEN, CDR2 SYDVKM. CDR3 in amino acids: CAISSRGGPTDTQYF. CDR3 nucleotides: TGTGCCATCTCCTCTAGGGGGGGACCCACAGATACGCAGTATTTT.

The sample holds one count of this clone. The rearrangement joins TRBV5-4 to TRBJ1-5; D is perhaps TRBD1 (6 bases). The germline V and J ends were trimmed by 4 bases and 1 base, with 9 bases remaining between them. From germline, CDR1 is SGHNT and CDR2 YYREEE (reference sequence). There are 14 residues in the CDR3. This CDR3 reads CASSRGQSNQPQHF. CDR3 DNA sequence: TGTGCCAGCAGCCGCGGACAGAGCAATCAGCCCCAGCATTTT.

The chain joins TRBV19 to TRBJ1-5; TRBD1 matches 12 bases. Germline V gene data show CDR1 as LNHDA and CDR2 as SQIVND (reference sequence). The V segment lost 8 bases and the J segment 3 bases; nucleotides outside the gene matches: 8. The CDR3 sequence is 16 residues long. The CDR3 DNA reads TGTGCCAGTGATGACCGGGACAGGGGGCCCAATCAGCCCCAGCATTTT. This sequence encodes CASDDRDRGPNQPQHF.

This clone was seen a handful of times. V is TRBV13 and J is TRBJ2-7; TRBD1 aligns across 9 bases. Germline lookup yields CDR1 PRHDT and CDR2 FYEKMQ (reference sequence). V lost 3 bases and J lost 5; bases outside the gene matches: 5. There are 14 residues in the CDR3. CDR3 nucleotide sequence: TGTGCCAGCAGCTTCCTGGGACAGGGACACGAGCAGTACTTC. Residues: CASSFLGQGHEQYF.

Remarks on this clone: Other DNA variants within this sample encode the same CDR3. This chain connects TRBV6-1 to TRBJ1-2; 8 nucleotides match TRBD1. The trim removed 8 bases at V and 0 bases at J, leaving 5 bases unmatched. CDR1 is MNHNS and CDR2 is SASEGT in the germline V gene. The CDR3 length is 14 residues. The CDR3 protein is CASGRTGTNYGYTF. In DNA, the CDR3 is TGTGCCAGCGGTAGGACAGGGACTAACTATGGCTACACCTTC.

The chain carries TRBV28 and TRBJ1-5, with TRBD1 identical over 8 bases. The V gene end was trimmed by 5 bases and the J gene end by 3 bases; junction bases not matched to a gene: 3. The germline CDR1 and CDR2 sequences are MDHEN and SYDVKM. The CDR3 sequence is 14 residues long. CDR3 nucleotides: TGTGCCAGCAGTCGGACAGGGAACAATCAGCCCCAGCATTTT. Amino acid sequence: CASSRTGNNQPQHF.

The CDR3 region has the DNA TGTGCCAGCAGGGCGCAGGGGCAGGAAAACTATGGCTACACCTTC. This encodes CASRAQGQENYGYTF. V usage is TRBV6-1 and J usage is TRBJ1-2; D may be TRBD1 (6 bases). The CDR3 contains 15 residues. V was trimmed by 6 bases and J by 2 bases, leaving 16 bases between them. Germline V gene data show CDR1 as MNHNS and CDR2 as SASEGT.

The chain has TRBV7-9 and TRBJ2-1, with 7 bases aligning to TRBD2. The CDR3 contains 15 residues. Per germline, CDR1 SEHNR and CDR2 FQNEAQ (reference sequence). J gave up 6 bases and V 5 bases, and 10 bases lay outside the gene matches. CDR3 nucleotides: TGTGCCAGCAGCCCCCAGGCGGGAGTGGGCAATGAGCAGTTCTTC. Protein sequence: CASSPQAGVGNEQFF.

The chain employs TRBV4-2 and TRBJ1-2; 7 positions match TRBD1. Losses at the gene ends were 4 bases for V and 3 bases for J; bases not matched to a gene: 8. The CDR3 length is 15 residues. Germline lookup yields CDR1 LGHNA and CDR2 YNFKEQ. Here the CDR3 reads CASSLATGTDYGYTF. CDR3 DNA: TGTGCCAGCAGCCTCGCCACCGGGACAGACTATGGCTACACCTTC.